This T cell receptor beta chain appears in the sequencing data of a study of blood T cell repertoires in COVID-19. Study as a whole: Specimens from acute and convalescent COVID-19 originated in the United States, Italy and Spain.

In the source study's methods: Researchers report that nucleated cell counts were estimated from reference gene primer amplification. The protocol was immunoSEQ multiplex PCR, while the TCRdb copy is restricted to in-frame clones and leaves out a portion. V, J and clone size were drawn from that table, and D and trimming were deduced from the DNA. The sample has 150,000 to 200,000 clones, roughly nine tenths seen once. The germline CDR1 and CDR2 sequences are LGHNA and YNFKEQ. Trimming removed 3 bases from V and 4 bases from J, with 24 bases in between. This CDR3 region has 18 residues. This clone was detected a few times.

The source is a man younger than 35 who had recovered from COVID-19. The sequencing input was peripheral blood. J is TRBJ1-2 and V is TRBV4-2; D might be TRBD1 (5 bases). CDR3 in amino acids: CASSQIGVVGKGFYGYTF. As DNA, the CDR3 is TGTGCCAGCAGCCAGATCGGTGTGGTGGGGAAGGGGTTCTATGGCTACACCTTC.